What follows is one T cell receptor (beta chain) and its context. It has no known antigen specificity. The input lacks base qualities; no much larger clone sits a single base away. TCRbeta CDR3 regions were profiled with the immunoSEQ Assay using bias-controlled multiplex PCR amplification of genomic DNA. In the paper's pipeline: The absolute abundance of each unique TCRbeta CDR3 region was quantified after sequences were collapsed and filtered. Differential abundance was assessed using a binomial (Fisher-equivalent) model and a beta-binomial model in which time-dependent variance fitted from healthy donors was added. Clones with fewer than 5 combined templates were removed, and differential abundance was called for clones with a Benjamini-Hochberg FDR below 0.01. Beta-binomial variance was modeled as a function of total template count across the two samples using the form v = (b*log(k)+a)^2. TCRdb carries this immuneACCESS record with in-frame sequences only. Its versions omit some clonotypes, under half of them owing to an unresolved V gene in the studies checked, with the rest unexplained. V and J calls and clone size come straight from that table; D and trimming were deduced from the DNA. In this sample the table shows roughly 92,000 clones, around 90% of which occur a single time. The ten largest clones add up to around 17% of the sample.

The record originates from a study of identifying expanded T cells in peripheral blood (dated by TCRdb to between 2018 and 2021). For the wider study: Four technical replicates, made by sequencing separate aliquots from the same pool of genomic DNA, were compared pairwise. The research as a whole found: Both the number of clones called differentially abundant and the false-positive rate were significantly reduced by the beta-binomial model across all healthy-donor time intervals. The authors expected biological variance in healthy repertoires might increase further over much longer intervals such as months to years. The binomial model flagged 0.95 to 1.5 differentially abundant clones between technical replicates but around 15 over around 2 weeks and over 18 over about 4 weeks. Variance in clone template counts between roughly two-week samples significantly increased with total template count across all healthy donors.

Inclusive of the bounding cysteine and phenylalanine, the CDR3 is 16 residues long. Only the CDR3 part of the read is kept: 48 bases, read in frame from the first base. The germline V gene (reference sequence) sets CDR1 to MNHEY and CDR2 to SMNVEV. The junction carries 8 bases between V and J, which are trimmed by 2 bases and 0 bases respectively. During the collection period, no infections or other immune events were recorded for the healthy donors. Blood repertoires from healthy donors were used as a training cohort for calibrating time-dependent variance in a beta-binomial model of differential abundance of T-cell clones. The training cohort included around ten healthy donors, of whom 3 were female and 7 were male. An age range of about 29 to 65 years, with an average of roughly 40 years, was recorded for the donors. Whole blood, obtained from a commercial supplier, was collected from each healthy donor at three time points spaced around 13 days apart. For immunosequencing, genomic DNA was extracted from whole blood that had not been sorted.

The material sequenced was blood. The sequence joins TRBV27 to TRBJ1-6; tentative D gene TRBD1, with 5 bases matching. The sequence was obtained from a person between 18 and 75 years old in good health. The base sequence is TGTGCCAGCAGTTTAGGGGGGAGCTCCTATAATTCACCCCTCCACTTT. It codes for CASSLGGSSYNSPLHF.